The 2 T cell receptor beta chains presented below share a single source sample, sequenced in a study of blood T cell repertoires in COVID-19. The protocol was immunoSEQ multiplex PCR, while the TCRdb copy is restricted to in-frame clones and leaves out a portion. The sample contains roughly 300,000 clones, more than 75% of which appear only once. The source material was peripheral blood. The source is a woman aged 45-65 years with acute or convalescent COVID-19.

The chain's CDR3 is CASSYSGSENTEAFF. Written as DNA, the CDR3 is TGTGCCAGCAGTTACTCTGGCAGTGAGAACACTGAAGCTTTCTTT. This chain uses TRBV6-5 with TRBJ1-1; D unresolved. The CDR3 runs 15 residues. Germline-derived CDR1 and CDR2 are MNHEY and SVGAGI. Trimming took off 0 bases at V and 1 base at J, with 9 bases between the two ends.

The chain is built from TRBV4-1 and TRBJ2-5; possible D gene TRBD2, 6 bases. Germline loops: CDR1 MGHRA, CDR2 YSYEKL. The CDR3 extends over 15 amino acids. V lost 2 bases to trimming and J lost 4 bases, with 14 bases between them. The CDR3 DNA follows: TGCGCCAGCAGCCAAAGGACCGGGAGCGGAGAGACCCAGTACTTC. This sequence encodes CASSQRTGSGETQYF.